The 9 T cell receptor beta chains reported below all come from one sample, sequenced in a study of T cells in localized non-small cell lung cancer. Assay used: immunoSEQ multiplex PCR; TCRdb lists only in-frame clones, some missing. This sample has 70,000 to 95,000 clones, with approximately 91% found just once. Sequences were derived from PBMCs, sampled before any cancer treatment. The receptors shown here come from a woman aged 35 to 69 with stage II squamous cell lung carcinoma.

The J gene is TRBJ2-3, the V gene TRBV27; TRBD2 agrees at 8 bases. Germline V gene lookup returns CDR1 MNHEY and CDR2 SMNVEV (reference sequence). The CDR3 has 15 residues. V lost 5 bases and J lost 6; bases outside the gene matches: 10. The CDR3, as DNA: TGTGCCAGCAGTGCCTGGGGAGCGGGAGCGGATACGCAGTATTTT. Its protein is CASSAWGAGADTQYF.

The chain couples TRBV29-1 to TRBJ1-1; 11 bases fit TRBD1. The CDR3 has 14 amino acids. The germline V gene encodes CDR1 SQVTM and CDR2 ANQGSEA. The V segment lost 7 bases and the J segment 6 bases; nucleotides outside the gene matches: 10. The CDR3 spells CSAGRDRGIPEAFF. The CDR3, as DNA: TGCAGCGCCGGCAGGGACAGGGGGATTCCTGAAGCTTTCTTT.

CDR3 protein: CSVCKGQGTYEQYF. The CDR3 DNA follows: TGCAGCGTCTGCAAAGGACAGGGAACCTACGAGCAGTACTTC. The genes are TRBV29-1 and TRBJ2-7; 8 positions agree with TRBD1. J was trimmed by 2 bases and V by 6 bases; bases with no gene match: 9. Germline V gives CDR1 SQVTM, CDR2 ANQGSEA. CDR3 length: 14 amino acids.

This clone was seen only a few times. The gene calls are TRBV9 and TRBJ1-4; 8 nucleotides line up with TRBD1. Germline V gene data show CDR1 as SGDLS and CDR2 as YYNGEE. V lost 4 bases and J lost 4; bases outside the gene matches: 6. This CDR3 is 15 amino acids long. CDR3 loop: CASSPRGTGNEKLFF. CDR3 bases: TGTGCCAGCAGCCCCCGGGGGACAGGTAATGAAAAACTGTTTTTT.

This clone has only a few counts. The V call is TRBV18, the J call TRBJ1-2; 7 bases map to TRBD1. This CDR3 spans 16 amino acids. Germline assignment: CDR1 KGHSH and CDR2 LQKENI. V dropped 6 bases and J dropped 6; count of bases not matched to a gene: 16. CDR3 in DNA: TGTGCCAGCTCCAGAAGGCAAGGGGGCGACAGCGATGGCTACACCTTC. Its translation is CASSRRQGGDSDGYTF.

The chain uses TRBV27 and TRBJ1-5, with TRBD1 matching 10 bases. With 4 bases clipped from V and 7 bases from J, the junction kept 4 bases outside the gene matches. CDR3 size: 14 residues. Germline loops: CDR1 MNHEY, CDR2 SMNVEV (reference sequence). The chain's CDR3 is CASSSGQGNQPQHF. CDR3 nucleotides: TGTGCCAGCAGTTCGGGACAGGGGAACCAGCCCCAGCATTTT.

The chain is built from TRBV2 and TRBJ2-5, with TRBD1 matching 7 bases. CDR3 length: 14 amino acids. Germline V gene data show CDR1 as SNHLY and CDR2 as FYNNEI. J gave up 5 bases and V 1 base, and 4 bases lay outside the gene matches. The CDR3 nucleotides are TGTGCCAGCAGTGAAGGGGGACAGAGGGAGACCCAGTACTTC. It yields the protein CASSEGGQRETQYF.

This clone appeared a single time. V usage is TRBV5-6 and J usage is TRBJ2-5, with TRBD1 matching over 10 bases. Germline lookup yields CDR1 SGHDT and CDR2 YYEEEE. J lost 2 bases, V lost 2 bases, and 3 bases had no gene match. This CDR3 is built from 15 residues. CDR3 coding DNA: TGTGCCAGCAGCTTCGGACAGGGGGTGCAAGAGACCCAGTACTTC. Encoded protein: CASSFGQGVQETQYF.

V and J are TRBV5-6 and TRBJ2-2; D tentatively reads TRBD1 or TRBD2 (6 bases each). Trimming left V 4 bases short and J 5 bases short, with 12 bases between. Germline V gene sequence: CDR1 SGHDT, CDR2 YYEEEE. This CDR3 is built from 14 residues. The CDR3 region has the DNA TGTGCCAGCAGCCTTACAGGGAGGACCGGGGAGCTGTTTTTT. Amino acids: CASSLTGRTGELFF.